This T cell receptor beta chain was sequenced in a study of blood T cell repertoires in COVID-19. Study summary: Both acute and convalescent COVID-19 samples were obtained from the United States, Italy and Spain.

Researchers sorted participants into cohorts using their self-reported clinical history. How the authors handled the data: Amplification with reference gene primers provided the estimates of nucleated cell counts. Libraries were prepared by immunoSEQ multiplex PCR; TCRdb keeps only in-frame clonotypes and omits some of them. The V and J calls and clone size come from that table; D and trimming were worked out from the DNA. The table has approximately 400,000 clones, 85% to 90% seen once; the top ten hold roughly 1.2%. Sequenced material: PBMCs or T cells enriched from blood (not recorded which). This receptor was identified in a woman aged 18 to 35 who had recovered from COVID-19.

CDR3 DNA sequence: TGTGCCAGCAGCTTAGGAGGAGGGGGCGGAGGCTACACCTTC. It specifies CASSLGGGGGGYTF. The chain couples TRBV11-2 to TRBJ1-2; 7 bases fit TRBD1. The CDR3 runs 14 residues. Germline CDR1 and CDR2: SGHAT and FQNNGV. The V gene end was trimmed by 1 base and the J gene end by 8 bases; junction bases not matched to a gene: 7.